A selection of T cell receptor beta chains follows, all from one sample in a study of blood T cell repertoires in COVID-19. The method was immunoSEQ multiplex PCR; TCRdb's version includes in-frame clones alone and lacks a portion of them. The repertoire holds around 70,000 clones, 75% to 80% seen once, with about a sixth in the top ten. Sequencing was carried out using peripheral blood. These receptors came from a human donor in a cohort sampled during active COVID-19. The CDR3 runs from the conserved cysteine through the conserved F or W. Each record gives: V gene, J gene, clone size, D gene, CDR3 DNA, CDR3 protein. D genes are given only for firm matches. Rows give clone size only sometimes, using once, few, many, or a class for an expanded clone.

V gene: TRBV18; J gene: TRBJ2-7; clone size: NA; D gene: NA; CDR3 DNA: TGTGCCAGCTCACGGGCTAGCGACTACGAGCAGTACTTC; CDR3 protein: CASSRASDYEQYF
V gene: TRBV2; J gene: TRBJ1-5; clone size: NA; D gene: TRBD1; CDR3 DNA: TGTGCCAGCAGCATGGGACAGTATAGCAATCAGCCCCAGCATTTT; CDR3 protein: CASSMGQYSNQPQHF
V gene: TRBV6-1; J gene: TRBJ1-2; clone size: NA; D gene: TRBD1; CDR3 DNA: TGTGCCAGCAGTGAGGGGACAGCTTACAACTATGGCTACACCTTC; CDR3 protein: CASSEGTAYNYGYTF
V gene: TRBV6-1; J gene: TRBJ1-3; clone size: NA; D gene: TRBD1; CDR3 DNA: TGTGCCAGCAGTGGAGGGACAGGCCGCTCTGGAAACACCATATATTTT; CDR3 protein: CASSGGTGRSGNTIYF
V gene: TRBV12-2; J gene: TRBJ1-1; clone size: NA; D gene: NA; CDR3 DNA: TGTGCAAGTCGCTTAGCCAGGGTCATCATGAACACTGAAGCTTTCTTT; CDR3 protein: CASRLARVIMNTEAFF
V gene: TRBV28; J gene: TRBJ2-5; clone size: few; D gene: NA; CDR3 DNA: TGTGCCAGCAGTACAGCTGGGGAGACCCAGTACTTC; CDR3 protein: CASSTAGETQYF
V gene: TRBV19; J gene: TRBJ1-5; clone size: NA; D gene: TRBD1; CDR3 DNA: TGTGCCAGTGTGGACAGGGGGCGAAGCAATCAGCCCCAGCATTTT; CDR3 protein: CASVDRGRSNQPQHF
V gene: TRBV10-1; J gene: TRBJ2-7; clone size: NA; D gene: TRBD1; CDR3 DNA: TGCGCCAGCAGCGGGGGACAGGGTAGCTACGAGCAGTACTTC; CDR3 protein: CASSGGQGSYEQYF
V gene: TRBV14; J gene: TRBJ2-7; clone size: NA; D gene: TRBD1; CDR3 DNA: TGTGCCAGCAGCCCCCCCGGGACAGGGGGCTACGAGCAGTACTTC; CDR3 protein: CASSPPGTGGYEQYF
V gene: TRBV4-3; J gene: TRBJ1-6; clone size: few; D gene: TRBD1; CDR3 DNA: TGCGCCAGCGCCGACAGGGTTTCCTCACCCCTCCACTTT; CDR3 protein: CASADRVSSPLHF
V gene: TRBV28; J gene: TRBJ2-3; clone size: once; D gene: TRBD2; CDR3 DNA: TGTGCCAGCGCACGAACCAGCGGGAGGAGGGGGGGAGATACGCAGTATTTT; CDR3 protein: CASARTSGRRGGDTQYF
V gene: TRBV5-6; J gene: TRBJ2-1; clone size: few; D gene: TRBD1; CDR3 DNA: TGTGCCAGCAGCTTGGGAGGGACAGGTGGCCTATATGAGCAGTTCTTC; CDR3 protein: CASSLGGTGGLYEQFF
V gene: TRBV27; J gene: TRBJ2-5; clone size: once; D gene: TRBD2; CDR3 DNA: TGTGCCAACGTACTAGCGTACCAAGAGACCCAGTACTTC; CDR3 protein: CANVLAYQETQYF
V gene: TRBV2; J gene: TRBJ1-2; clone size: NA; D gene: TRBD1; CDR3 DNA: TGTGCCAGCAGTTCGGACAGGGGGCTCTATGGCTACACCTTC; CDR3 protein: CASSSDRGLYGYTF
V gene: TRBV15; J gene: TRBJ2-5; clone size: NA; D gene: TRBD1; CDR3 DNA: TGTGCCACCAGCAGAGGACAGGGCCAAGAGACCCAGTACTTC; CDR3 protein: CATSRGQGQETQYF
V gene: TRBV9; J gene: TRBJ2-5; clone size: NA; D gene: TRBD1; CDR3 DNA: TGTGCCAGCAGCTTTGCGGGCCAGGGGGTAGAGACCCAGTACTTC; CDR3 protein: CASSFAGQGVETQYF
V gene: TRBV28; J gene: TRBJ1-1; clone size: NA; D gene: NA; CDR3 DNA: TGTGCCAGCTACCTTTCGGGGAACACTGAAGCTTTCTTT; CDR3 protein: CASYLSGNTEAFF
V gene: TRBV13; J gene: TRBJ2-7; clone size: few; D gene: TRBD2; CDR3 DNA: TGTGCCAGCAGCTCCAGTGGGACTAGCGGACACTACGAGCAGTACTTC; CDR3 protein: CASSSSGTSGHYEQYF
V gene: TRBV4-2; J gene: TRBJ2-2; clone size: once; D gene: NA; CDR3 DNA: TGTGCCAGCAGCCAAGCTAGTTCCGGCACCGGGGAGCTGTTTTTT; CDR3 protein: CASSQASSGTGELFF
V gene: TRBV5-8; J gene: TRBJ1-1; clone size: NA; D gene: TRBD1; CDR3 DNA: TGTGCCAGCAGCTGGGACAGCCGGAACACTGAAGCTTTCTTT; CDR3 protein: CASSWDSRNTEAFF
V gene: TRBV7-6; J gene: TRBJ2-5; clone size: NA; D gene: TRBD2; CDR3 DNA: TGTGCCAGCAGCCCCCGACCAGCGGGAGGGCGGGAGACCCAGTACTTC; CDR3 protein: CASSPRPAGGRETQYF
V gene: TRBV5-1; J gene: TRBJ2-2; clone size: NA; D gene: NA; CDR3 DNA: TGCGCCAGCAGCCTAGGGGAATTGGACACCGGGGAGCTGTTTTTT; CDR3 protein: CASSLGELDTGELFF
V gene: TRBV5-4; J gene: TRBJ1-1; clone size: once; D gene: TRBD1; CDR3 DNA: TGTGCCAGCAGCCCGGGACAGGGTTCAGCTGAAGCTTTCTTT; CDR3 protein: CASSPGQGSAEAFF
V gene: TRBV30; J gene: TRBJ1-1; clone size: NA; D gene: TRBD1; CDR3 DNA: TGTGCCTCCACCAAGGGACAGGGGGCGGGAAAGGCTTTCTTT; CDR3 protein: CASTKGQGAGKAFF
V gene: TRBV3-1/TRBV3-2; J gene: TRBJ2-7; clone size: NA; D gene: NA; CDR3 DNA: TGTGCCAGCAGCCAAGCGGGTGGTGGTAGCGGAATACACGAGCAGTACTTC; CDR3 protein: CASSQAGGGSGIHEQYF
V gene: TRBV5-1; J gene: TRBJ1-2; clone size: NA; D gene: NA; CDR3 DNA: TGCGCCAGCAGCTTCGACAGCGACTATGGCTACACCTTC; CDR3 protein: CASSFDSDYGYTF
V gene: TRBV30; J gene: TRBJ2-7; clone size: few; D gene: NA; CDR3 DNA: TGTGCCTGGAGTGTAAGTCAGGCTGTCGAGCAGTACTTC; CDR3 protein: CAWSVSQAVEQYF